This is a list of T cell receptor beta chains from one sample in a study of identical twins. TCRdb analysed the 5' RACE reads with MiXCR anew, one entry per CDR3 protein. Of approximately 220,000 distinct CDR3 sequences in the sample, around 9.6% were seen once. Sequencing input: memory (CD45RO+) T cells sorted from blood. These receptors originate from a woman aged 18-30 years in good health. Both conserved end residues are part of each CDR3. Fields, in order: D gene, V gene, J gene, clone size, CDR3 protein, CDR3 DNA. D genes are given only for firm matches. Only some rows state a clone size, as once, few, many or a class for expanded clones.

D: TRBD2; V: TRBV6-5; J: TRBJ2-7; size: -; CDR3: CASSYSNRGGTYEQYF; DNA: TGTGCCAGCAGTTACTCGAACCGCGGGGGGACCTACGAGCAGTACTTC
D: -; V: TRBV21-1; J: TRBJ2-7; size: many; CDR3: CASSIETVTYEQYF; DNA: TGTGCCAGCAGCATTGAGACGGTGACCTACGAGCAGTACTTC
D: -; V: TRBV20-1; J: TRBJ1-2; size: few; CDR3: CSAKSGRQPNYGYTF; DNA: TGCAGTGCGAAATCAGGGCGACAGCCTAACTATGGCTACACCTTC
D: TRBD2; V: TRBV20-1; J: TRBJ2-1; size: few; CDR3: CSASWLADADNEQFF; DNA: TGCAGTGCTAGTTGGCTAGCGGATGCCGACAATGAGCAGTTCTTC
D: TRBD2; V: TRBV2; J: TRBJ2-1; size: few; CDR3: CASSERLAGAGYNEQFF; DNA: TGTGCCAGCAGTGAACGGCTAGCGGGAGCCGGCTACAATGAGCAGTTCTTC
D: -; V: TRBV20-1; J: TRBJ2-1; size: -; CDR3: CSASQDAWDHNEQFF; DNA: TGCAGTGCTTCTCAGGACGCCTGGGACCACAATGAGCAGTTCTTC
D: TRBD1; V: TRBV12-3/TRBV12-4; J: TRBJ2-5; size: few; CDR3: CASSKGTGGAETQYF; DNA: TGTGCCAGCAGCAAAGGGACAGGGGGTGCAGAGACCCAGTACTTC
D: -; V: TRBV6-5; J: TRBJ1-1; size: -; CDR3: CASSYGRGGTEAFF; DNA: TGTGCCAGCAGTTACGGGAGGGGAGGCACAGAAGCTTTCTTT
D: -; V: TRBV15; J: TRBJ2-2; size: -; CDR3: CATSRGVRAVNTGELFF; DNA: TGTGCCACCAGCAGAGGGGTTCGCGCGGTGAACACCGGGGAGCTGTTTTTT
D: -; V: TRBV24-1; J: TRBJ2-2; size: -; CDR3: CATSDLSSGTGELFF; DNA: TGTGCCACCAGTGATTTAAGTAGCGGCACCGGGGAGCTGTTTTTT
D: -; V: TRBV29-1; J: TRBJ2-1; size: few; CDR3: CSVKVGYNEQFF; DNA: TGCAGCGTTAAGGTCGGCTACAATGAGCAGTTCTTC
D: -; V: TRBV18; J: TRBJ1-2; size: many; CDR3: CASSRTGLRTGYTF; DNA: TGTGCCAGCTCCCGAACAGGACTCAGGACTGGCTACACCTTC